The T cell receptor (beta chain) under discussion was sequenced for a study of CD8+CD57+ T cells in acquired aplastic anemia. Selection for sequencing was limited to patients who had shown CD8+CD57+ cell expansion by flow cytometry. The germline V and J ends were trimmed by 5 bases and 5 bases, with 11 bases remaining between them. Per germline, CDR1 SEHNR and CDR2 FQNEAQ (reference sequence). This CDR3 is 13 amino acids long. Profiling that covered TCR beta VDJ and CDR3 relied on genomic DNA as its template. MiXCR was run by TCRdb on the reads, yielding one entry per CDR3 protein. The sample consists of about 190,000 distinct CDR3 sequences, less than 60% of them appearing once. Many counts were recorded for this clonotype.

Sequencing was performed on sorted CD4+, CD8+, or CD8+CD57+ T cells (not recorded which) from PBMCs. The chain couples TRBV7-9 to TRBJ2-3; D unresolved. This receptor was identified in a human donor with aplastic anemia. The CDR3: CASSPNFLDTQYF. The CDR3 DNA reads TGTGCCAGCAGCCCCAACTTTTTAGATACGCAGTATTTT. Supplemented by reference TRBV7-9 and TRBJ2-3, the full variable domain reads DTGVSQNPRHKITKRGQNVTFRCDPISEHNRLYWYRQTLGQGPEFLTYFQNEAQLEKSRLLSDRFSAERPKGSFSTLEIQRTEQGDSAMYLCASSPNFLDTQYFGPGTRLTVL.